This is a list of T cell receptor beta chains from one sample in a study of cytomegalovirus exposure and HLA in healthy donors. Sequencing was performed with immunoSEQ multiplex PCR; in TCRdb, only in-frame clones are kept and a portion is missing. The sample contains 150,000 to 200,000 clones, roughly 80% of which appear only once. The sequenced material came from PBMCs. Receptor source: a female donor in good health and CMV-seronegative. Both conserved end residues are trimmed from each CDR3. The order of the fields is V gene, J gene, CDR3 length, CDR3 protein.

TRBV5-1	TRBJ1-1	14	ASSLAFRNPNTEAF
TRBV6-4	TRBJ2-3	13	ASSDASGGPDTQY
TRBV30	TRBJ2-7	10	AWTTLPGEQY
TRBV2	TRBJ1-6	12	ASSDYGGGSPLH
TRBV19	TRBJ2-1	14	ASSILYRAEYNEQF
TRBV5-1	TRBJ1-1	12	ASSLASGNTEAF
TRBV15	TRBJ2-5	13	ATSSSKRPQETQY
TRBV27	TRBJ1-2	11	ASSLAQGYGYT
TRBV10-3	TRBJ1-1	10	AIKTTDTEAF
TRBV6-6	TRBJ1-1	11	ASSIQEDTEAF
TRBV19	TRBJ1-1	11	ASTFRVGTEAF
TRBV2	TRBJ2-3	11	ASRGHSTDTQY
TRBV5-1	TRBJ1-2	13	ASSRGQGANYGYT
TRBV10-3	TRBJ2-7	11	AIRTGLNYEQY
TRBV27	TRBJ2-7	12	ASAPLAETYEQY
TRBV5-6	TRBJ1-2	12	ASSFLGTGYGYT
TRBV7-9	TRBJ2-1	14	ASSPGLAGLGDEQF
TRBV5-6	TRBJ2-3	13	ASSTFRGRTDTQY
TRBV5-1	TRBJ2-1	13	ASSLGQGTYNEQF
TRBV27	TRBJ1-2	12	ASKSGPSPGGYT
TRBV5-4	TRBJ1-2	13	ASSQEAGQVLGYT
TRBV5-1	TRBJ2-7	12	ASSWTSGSYEQY
TRBV7-9	TRBJ1-2	11	ASSLRQGNGYT
TRBV21-1	TRBJ2-7	12	ASSNRTNSYEQY
TRBV5-8	TRBJ2-5	12	ASSKGQGQETQY
TRBV7-6	TRBJ2-1	15	ASSPRDGGTSGNEQF
TRBV19	TRBJ1-5	11	ASSITGDQPQH
TRBV18	TRBJ2-1	14	ASSPNRASSYNEQF
TRBV6-4	TRBJ2-1	15	ASSELAGVSRYNEQF
TRBV7-9	TRBJ2-5	13	ASSLGTGEGETQY